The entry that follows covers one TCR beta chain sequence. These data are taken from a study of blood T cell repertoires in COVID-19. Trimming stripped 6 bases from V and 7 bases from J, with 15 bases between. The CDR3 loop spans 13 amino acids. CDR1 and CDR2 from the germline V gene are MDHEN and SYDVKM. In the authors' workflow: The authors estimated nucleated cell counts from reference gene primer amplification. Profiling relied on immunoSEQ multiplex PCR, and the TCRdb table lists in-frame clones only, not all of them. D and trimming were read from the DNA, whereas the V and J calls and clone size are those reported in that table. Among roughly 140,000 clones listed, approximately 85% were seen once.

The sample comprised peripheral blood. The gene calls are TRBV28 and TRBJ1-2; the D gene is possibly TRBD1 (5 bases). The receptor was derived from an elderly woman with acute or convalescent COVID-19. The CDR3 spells CASRSGRSFGYTF. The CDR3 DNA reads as TGTGCCAGCAGGTCAGGGAGGAGTTTTGGCTACACCTTC.